Each of the 13 T cell receptor beta chains below was sequenced from the same sample in a study of blood T cell repertoires in COVID-19. Repertoires were generated with immunoSEQ multiplex PCR, while TCRdb's copy carries only in-frame clones and drops some. The repertoire holds a few hundred thousand clones, with under 90% as singletons. Sequenced: peripheral blood. The source is a human donor in a cohort sampled during active COVID-19.

CDR3 sequence (DNA): TGTGCCAGCAGGGGGACAGCAGGAAACACCATATATTTT. Protein: CASRGTAGNTIYF. The chain combines TRBV2 with TRBJ1-3; 7 positions agree with TRBD1. Germline V gene sequence: CDR1 SNHLY, CDR2 FYNNEI. V gave up 6 bases and J gave up 4 bases; unmatched junction bases: 3. The CDR3 runs to 13 residues.

The CDR3 loop is CASRSGGAKTDTQYF. The CDR3 nucleotides read TGTGCCAGCAGGAGCGGGGGGGCTAAGACAGATACGCAGTATTTT. The chain combines TRBV6-5 with TRBJ2-3; 10 bases line up with TRBD2. Germline V gene sequence: CDR1 MNHEY, CDR2 SVGAGI. The CDR3 sequence is 15 residues long. V shed 6 bases, J shed 3 bases, and the junction held 6 bases outside the gene matches.

The chain uses TRBV6-5 and TRBJ2-3; D is undetermined. This CDR3 has 14 residues. The V gene lost 2 bases and the J gene lost 0 bases, with 6 bases spanning the gap. Germline V CDR1 and CDR2: MNHEY, SVGAGI. CDR3 region: CASSYRISTDTQYF. CDR3 nucleotides: TGTGCCAGCAGTTACCGTATTAGCACAGATACGCAGTATTTT.

The chain joins TRBV6-5 to TRBJ2-7; 7 bases line up with TRBD2. The trim removed 8 bases at V and 2 bases at J, leaving 9 bases unmatched. The germline gives CDR1 MNHEY, CDR2 SVGAGI. The CDR3 sequence is 14 residues long. The CDR3 DNA follows: TGTGCCAGCTTTTTTACGGGGGGAACCTACGAGCAGTACTTC. As protein: CASFFTGGTYEQYF.

The rearrangement uses TRBV7-6 and TRBJ2-1; 7 bases match TRBD1. Trimming at V came to 3 bases and at J to 8 bases, leaving 10 bases not matched to a gene. CDR1 is SGHVS, CDR2 FNYEAQ, per germline. This CDR3 is built from 15 residues. The CDR3: CASSFIRDSSDEQFF. The CDR3 DNA is TGTGCCAGCAGCTTTATCCGGGACAGTAGCGATGAGCAGTTCTTC.

DNA of the CDR3: TGTGCCACCAGCAGTGCCTCGGAGGAGACCCAGTACTTC. Amino acids: CATSSASEETQYF. The rearrangement uses TRBV15 and TRBJ2-5; D gene ambiguous. The germline gives CDR1 LNHNV, CDR2 YYDKDF (reference sequence). Trimming removed 3 bases from V and 5 bases from J, with 10 bases in between. The CDR3 is 13 amino acids.

Here the CDR3 DNA reads TGTGCCAGCAGTTTGGGAGAGCGACAGTTCTTC. It yields the protein CASSLGERQFF. The chain has TRBV12-3 or TRBV12-4 and TRBJ2-1; D possibly corresponds to TRBD2 (5 bases). V lost 3 bases and J 13 bases, leaving 10 bases between the germline ends. This CDR3 is 11 amino acids long.

This clone came up once. The chain links TRBV27 to TRBJ1-2; TRBD1 aligns across 8 bases. The CDR3 runs 15 residues. The germline V gene has CDR1 MNHEY and CDR2 SMNVEV (reference sequence). Trimming cost V 5 bases and J 0 bases; bases outside gene matches: 5. As DNA, the CDR3 is TGTGCCAGCAGTGCGACAGGGGCCCCTAACTATGGCTACACCTTC. It specifies CASSATGAPNYGYTF.

The chain carries TRBV10-3 and TRBJ2-3, with 8 nucleotides matching TRBD2. This CDR3 spans 12 amino acids. The germline V gene has CDR1 ENHRY and CDR2 SYGVKD. Trimming removed 7 bases from V and 4 bases from J; junction bases left unmatched: 1. This chain's CDR3 is CAIKAGADTQYF. The CDR3 region has the DNA TGTGCCATCAAAGCGGGAGCAGATACGCAGTATTTT.

CDR3 in amino acids: CAWSFGQFVSNQPQHF. The CDR3 DNA follows: TGTGCCTGGAGTTTTGGGCAGTTTGTTAGCAATCAGCCCCAGCATTTT. V is TRBV30 and J is TRBJ1-5; no clear D. Trimming took 2 bases from V and 0 from J, leaving 14 bases between them. Germline CDR1 GTSNPN, CDR2 SVGIG (reference sequence). The CDR3 runs to 16 residues.

This chain joins TRBV10-3 and TRBJ2-2; D uncertain. Germline V gives CDR1 ENHRY, CDR2 SYGVKD. This CDR3 spans 12 amino acids. The V gene lost 4 bases and the J gene lost 5 bases, with 5 bases spanning the gap. This chain's CDR3 is CAISGVTGELFF. The CDR3 bases are TGTGCCATCAGTGGAGTTACCGGGGAGCTGTTTTTT.

This clone was seen a few times. The chain recombines TRBV27 with TRBJ2-7; 10 positions agree with TRBD2. CDR1 and CDR2 (germline): MNHEY, SMNVEV (reference sequence). After removal of 10 bases from V and 0 bases from J, the junction contained 18 bases not matched to a gene. The CDR3 sequence is 18 residues long. The CDR3 sequence: CATQRDFGASGSSYEQYF. The CDR3 DNA follows: TGTGCCACCCAGCGGGACTTCGGGGCTAGCGGGAGCTCCTACGAGCAGTACTTC.

This clone was observed many times. The chain combines TRBV2 with TRBJ1-5, with 7 bases identical to TRBD1. With 3 bases clipped from V and 7 bases from J, the junction kept 6 bases outside the gene matches. This CDR3 contains 14 residues. Germline loops: CDR1 SNHLY, CDR2 FYNNEI. The CDR3 reads CASSETGSRQPQHF. DNA of the CDR3: TGTGCCAGCAGTGAGACAGGGTCCCGCCAGCCCCAGCATTTT.